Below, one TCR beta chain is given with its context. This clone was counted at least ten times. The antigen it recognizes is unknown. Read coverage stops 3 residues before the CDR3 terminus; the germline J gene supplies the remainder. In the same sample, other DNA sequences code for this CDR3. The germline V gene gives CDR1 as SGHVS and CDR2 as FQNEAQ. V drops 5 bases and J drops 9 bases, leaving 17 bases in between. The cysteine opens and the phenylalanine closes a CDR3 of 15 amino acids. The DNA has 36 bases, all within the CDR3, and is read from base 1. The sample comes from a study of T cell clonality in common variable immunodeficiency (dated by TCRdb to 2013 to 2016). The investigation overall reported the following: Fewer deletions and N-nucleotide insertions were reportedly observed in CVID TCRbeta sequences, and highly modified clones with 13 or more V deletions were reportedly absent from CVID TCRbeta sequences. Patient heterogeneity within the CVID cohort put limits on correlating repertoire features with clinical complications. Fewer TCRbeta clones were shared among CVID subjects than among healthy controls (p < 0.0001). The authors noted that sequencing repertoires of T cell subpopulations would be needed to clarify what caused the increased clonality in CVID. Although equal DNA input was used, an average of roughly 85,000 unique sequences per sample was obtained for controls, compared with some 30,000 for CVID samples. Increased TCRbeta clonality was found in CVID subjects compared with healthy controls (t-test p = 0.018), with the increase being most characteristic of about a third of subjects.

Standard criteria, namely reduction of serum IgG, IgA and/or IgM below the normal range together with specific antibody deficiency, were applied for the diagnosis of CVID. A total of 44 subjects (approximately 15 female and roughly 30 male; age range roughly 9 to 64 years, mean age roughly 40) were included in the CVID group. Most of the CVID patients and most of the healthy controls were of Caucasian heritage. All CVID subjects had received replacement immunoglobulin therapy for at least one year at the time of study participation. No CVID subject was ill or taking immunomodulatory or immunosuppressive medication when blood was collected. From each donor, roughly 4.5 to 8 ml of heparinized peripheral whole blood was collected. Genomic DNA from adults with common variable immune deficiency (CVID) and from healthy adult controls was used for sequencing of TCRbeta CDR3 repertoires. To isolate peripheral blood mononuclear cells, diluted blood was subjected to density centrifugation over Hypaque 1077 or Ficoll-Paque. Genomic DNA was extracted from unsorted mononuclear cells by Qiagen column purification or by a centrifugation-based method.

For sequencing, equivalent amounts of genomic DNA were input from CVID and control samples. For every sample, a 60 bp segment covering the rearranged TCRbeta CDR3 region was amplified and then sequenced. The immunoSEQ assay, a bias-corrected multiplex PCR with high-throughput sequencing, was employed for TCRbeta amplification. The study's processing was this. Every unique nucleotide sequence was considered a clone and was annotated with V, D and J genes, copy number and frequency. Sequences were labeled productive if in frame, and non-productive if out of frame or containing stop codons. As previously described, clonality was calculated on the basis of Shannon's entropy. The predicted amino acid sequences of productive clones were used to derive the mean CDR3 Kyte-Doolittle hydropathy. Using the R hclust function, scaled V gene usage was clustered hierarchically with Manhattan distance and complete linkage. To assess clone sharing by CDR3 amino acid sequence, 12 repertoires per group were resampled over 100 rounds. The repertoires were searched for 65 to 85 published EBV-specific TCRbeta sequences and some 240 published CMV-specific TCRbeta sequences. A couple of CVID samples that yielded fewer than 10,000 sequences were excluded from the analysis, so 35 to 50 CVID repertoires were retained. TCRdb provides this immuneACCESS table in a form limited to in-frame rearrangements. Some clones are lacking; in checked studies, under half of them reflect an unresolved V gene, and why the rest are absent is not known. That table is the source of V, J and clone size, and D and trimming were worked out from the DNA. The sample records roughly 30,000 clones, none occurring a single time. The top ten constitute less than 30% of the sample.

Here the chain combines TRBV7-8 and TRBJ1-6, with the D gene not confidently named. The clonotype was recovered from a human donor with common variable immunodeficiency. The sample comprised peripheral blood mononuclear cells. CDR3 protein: CASSRTPFEGSPLHF. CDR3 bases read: TGTGCCAGCAGCCGTACTCCGTTTGAGGGTTCACCC.